The rows below give T cell receptor beta chains drawn from one sample of a study of T cell responses to AZD1222 COVID-19 vaccine. Profiling relied on immunoSEQ multiplex PCR, and the TCRdb table lists in-frame clones only, not all of them. This table holds about 140,000 clones, around nine tenths found once. Sequences were derived from peripheral blood, sampled on day 0 of AZD1222 vaccination. The receptors come from an adult in good health. The CDR3 runs from the conserved cysteine through the conserved F or W. Fields, in order: clone size, V gene, J gene, D gene, CDR3 DNA, CDR3 protein. D genes are given only for firm matches. Clone size is given for some rows only: seen once, a few or many times, or a class if the clone is expanded.

clone_size: -; v_call: TRBV11-2; j_call: TRBJ2-3; d_call: -; cdr3_nt: TGTGCCAGCAGCTTAGATCTTGTGGCGGCGGGAGATACGCAGTATTTT; cdr3_aa: CASSLDLVAAGDTQYF
clone_size: -; v_call: TRBV6-4; j_call: TRBJ2-1; d_call: -; cdr3_nt: TGTGCCAGCAGTGCTAGCTCCTACAATGAGCAGTTCTTC; cdr3_aa: CASSASSYNEQFF
clone_size: -; v_call: TRBV10-2; j_call: TRBJ1-3; d_call: -; cdr3_nt: TGCGCCAGCAGCCAGGGTTTAGGAAACACCATATATTTT; cdr3_aa: CASSQGLGNTIYF
clone_size: once; v_call: TRBV7-9; j_call: TRBJ1-5; d_call: -; cdr3_nt: TGTGCCAGCAGCTTATTAGAAGGGGACCAGCCCCAGCATTTT; cdr3_aa: CASSLLEGDQPQHF
clone_size: -; v_call: TRBV27; j_call: TRBJ2-4; d_call: -; cdr3_nt: TGTGCCAGCAGTTTTGCGGGACCCAACAGGAACATTCAGTACTTC; cdr3_aa: CASSFAGPNRNIQYF
clone_size: -; v_call: TRBV6-5; j_call: TRBJ1-3; d_call: -; cdr3_nt: TGTGCCAGCAGTTTGAGCCGGGACGGAGGAAACACCATATATTTT; cdr3_aa: CASSLSRDGGNTIYF
clone_size: -; v_call: TRBV28; j_call: TRBJ1-5; d_call: -; cdr3_nt: TGTGCCAGCAGTTATGCGTTGGGCAATCAGCCCCAGCATTTT; cdr3_aa: CASSYALGNQPQHF
clone_size: -; v_call: TRBV5-4; j_call: TRBJ2-5; d_call: TRBD2; cdr3_nt: TGTGCCAGCAGCTTGGGACTAGCGGTGGGGGAGACCCAGTACTTC; cdr3_aa: CASSLGLAVGETQYF
clone_size: -; v_call: TRBV27; j_call: TRBJ2-1; d_call: -; cdr3_nt: TGTGCCAGCAGTTTAGGAGGGATCCTCCTCCGTTGGGATGAGCAGTTCTTC; cdr3_aa: CASSLGGILLRWDEQFF
clone_size: -; v_call: TRBV30; j_call: TRBJ2-1; d_call: TRBD2; cdr3_nt: TGTGCCTGGTTGGGCGGGAGAGAATTCGACAATGAGCAGTTCTTC; cdr3_aa: CAWLGGREFDNEQFF
clone_size: once; v_call: TRBV3-1/TRBV3-2; j_call: TRBJ1-2; d_call: TRBD1; cdr3_nt: TGTGCCAGCAGCCCCCGGGACAGGTCTGGCTACACCTTC; cdr3_aa: CASSPRDRSGYTF
clone_size: -; v_call: TRBV5-1; j_call: TRBJ1-1; d_call: -; cdr3_nt: TGCGCCAGCAGCTGGTCCCAGCTAGGATTAACTGAAGCTTTCTTT; cdr3_aa: CASSWSQLGLTEAFF
clone_size: -; v_call: TRBV5-1; j_call: TRBJ1-4; d_call: TRBD1; cdr3_nt: TGCGCCAGCAGCCAGGGACAGGGGGAATTCTACGAAGTTAATGAAAAACTGTTTTTT; cdr3_aa: CASSQGQGEFYEVNEKLFF
clone_size: -; v_call: TRBV2; j_call: TRBJ1-2; d_call: -; cdr3_nt: TGTGCCAGCAGTGAAAACGGATACGGGTATGGCTACACCTTC; cdr3_aa: CASSENGYGYGYTF
clone_size: -; v_call: TRBV7-3; j_call: TRBJ2-7; d_call: -; cdr3_nt: TGTGCCAGCAGCTCCGCATACGAGCAGTACTTC; cdr3_aa: CASSSAYEQYF
clone_size: -; v_call: TRBV6-5; j_call: TRBJ2-1; d_call: TRBD2; cdr3_nt: TGTGCCAGCAGCCGGACTAGCGGGAGTTCTGAGCAGTTCTTC; cdr3_aa: CASSRTSGSSEQFF
clone_size: once; v_call: TRBV19; j_call: TRBJ1-3; d_call: -; cdr3_nt: TGTGCCACCGGGGCTACGAGGGGCTACTCTGGAAACACCATATATTTT; cdr3_aa: CATGATRGYSGNTIYF
clone_size: -; v_call: TRBV18; j_call: TRBJ2-3; d_call: -; cdr3_nt: TGTGCCAGCTCACCAGCTCCAGTGAGCACAGATACGCAGTATTTT; cdr3_aa: CASSPAPVSTDTQYF
clone_size: -; v_call: TRBV10-3; j_call: TRBJ1-2; d_call: TRBD1; cdr3_nt: TGTGCCATCAGTCAAACAGGGGGCAACTATGGCTACACCTTC; cdr3_aa: CAISQTGGNYGYTF
clone_size: -; v_call: TRBV2; j_call: TRBJ1-2; d_call: -; cdr3_nt: TGTGCCAGCAGCCCCGCCGGGGGGGCGAGCTATGGCTACACCTTC; cdr3_aa: CASSPAGGASYGYTF
clone_size: once; v_call: TRBV5-4; j_call: TRBJ1-2; d_call: -; cdr3_nt: TGTGCCAGCAGCTTGGGGGGAGCAAACGCTATTGTATATGGCTACACCTTC; cdr3_aa: CASSLGGANAIVYGYTF
clone_size: -; v_call: TRBV27; j_call: TRBJ1-2; d_call: -; cdr3_nt: TGTGCCAGCAGCCGCGGGCGGGGGCTTGACTATGGCTACACCTTC; cdr3_aa: CASSRGRGLDYGYTF
clone_size: -; v_call: TRBV2; j_call: TRBJ1-1; d_call: TRBD1; cdr3_nt: TGTGCCAGCAGTCTAGACAGGGGGCTCACTGAAGCTTTCTTT; cdr3_aa: CASSLDRGLTEAFF
clone_size: -; v_call: TRBV11-2; j_call: TRBJ1-5; d_call: -; cdr3_nt: TGTGCCAGCAGCCTAACTTTAAATCAGCCCCAGCATTTT; cdr3_aa: CASSLTLNQPQHF
clone_size: -; v_call: TRBV3-1/TRBV3-2; j_call: TRBJ1-2; d_call: TRBD1; cdr3_nt: TGTGCCAGCAGCTCCTTGACAGGGGATGGTGCTCAGGGCTACACCTTC; cdr3_aa: CASSSLTGDGAQGYTF
clone_size: -; v_call: TRBV9; j_call: TRBJ1-2; d_call: -; cdr3_nt: TGTGCCAGCAGCCCTGAAGCCCCAAGGCGTTATCATGGCTACACCTTC; cdr3_aa: CASSPEAPRRYHGYTF
clone_size: -; v_call: TRBV19; j_call: TRBJ2-2; d_call: -; cdr3_nt: TGTGCCAGTAGTATAGGTGGCTCCGGGGAGCTGTTTTTT; cdr3_aa: CASSIGGSGELFF
clone_size: once; v_call: TRBV11-2; j_call: TRBJ2-3; d_call: -; cdr3_nt: TGTGCCAGCAGCCCCCTCGCCGGGGGCCCGCAGTATTTT; cdr3_aa: CASSPLAGGPQYF
clone_size: -; v_call: TRBV11-3; j_call: TRBJ2-7; d_call: -; cdr3_nt: TGTGCCAGCAGCTTTATAACAGGGAGCGAGCAGTACTTC; cdr3_aa: CASSFITGSEQYF
clone_size: -; v_call: TRBV6-5; j_call: TRBJ2-7; d_call: -; cdr3_nt: TGTGCCAGCAGACAGAACTACGAGCAGTACTTC; cdr3_aa: CASRQNYEQYF
clone_size: -; v_call: TRBV28; j_call: TRBJ1-3; d_call: -; cdr3_nt: TGTGCCAGCAGTCCCCGGGGGGGAAGCTCTGGAAACACCATATATTTT; cdr3_aa: CASSPRGGSSGNTIYF
clone_size: -; v_call: TRBV27; j_call: TRBJ1-3; d_call: TRBD1; cdr3_nt: TGTGCCAGCAGATCCGGGACAGCCTCTGGAAACACCATATATTTT; cdr3_aa: CASRSGTASGNTIYF
clone_size: -; v_call: TRBV21-1; j_call: TRBJ2-7; d_call: -; cdr3_nt: TGTGCCAGCAGAAACCGGGACAGGGACTACGAGCAGTACTTC; cdr3_aa: CASRNRDRDYEQYF
clone_size: -; v_call: TRBV5-4; j_call: TRBJ2-7; d_call: TRBD2; cdr3_nt: TGTGCCAGCAGCCCTCGACGGGTTAGCGGGAGGAACGGGGAGCAGTACTTC; cdr3_aa: CASSPRRVSGRNGEQYF
clone_size: -; v_call: TRBV29-1; j_call: TRBJ2-7; d_call: -; cdr3_nt: TGCAGCGTTGGGGAGGCCGAGATTCGGCAGTACTTC; cdr3_aa: CSVGEAEIRQYF
clone_size: -; v_call: TRBV6-5; j_call: TRBJ1-1; d_call: -; cdr3_nt: TGTGCCAGCATGCTTCCTGGTTCAGCTGAAGCTTTCTTT; cdr3_aa: CASMLPGSAEAFF
clone_size: -; v_call: TRBV5-1; j_call: TRBJ2-6; d_call: -; cdr3_nt: TGCGCCAGCAGGAGGACAGCCTCTGGGGCCAACGTCCTGACTTTC; cdr3_aa: CASRRTASGANVLTF
clone_size: -; v_call: TRBV12-2; j_call: TRBJ1-6; d_call: -; cdr3_nt: TGTGCAAGTCGCTCCGAGGGACACCCAAGAGATAATTCACCCCTCCACTTT; cdr3_aa: CASRSEGHPRDNSPLHF
clone_size: once; v_call: TRBV6-5; j_call: TRBJ1-1; d_call: -; cdr3_nt: TGTGCCAGCAGTTACGGCGATATCATGAACACTGAAGCTTTCTTT; cdr3_aa: CASSYGDIMNTEAFF
clone_size: -; v_call: TRBV6-5; j_call: TRBJ1-1; d_call: -; cdr3_nt: TGTGCCAGCAGTTACTCGGGGGTTTTGAACACTGAAGCTTTCTTT; cdr3_aa: CASSYSGVLNTEAFF
clone_size: -; v_call: TRBV18; j_call: TRBJ2-1; d_call: -; cdr3_nt: TGTGCCAGCTCACCACCGGGTAACAATGAGCAGTTCTTC; cdr3_aa: CASSPPGNNEQFF
clone_size: -; v_call: TRBV30; j_call: TRBJ1-4; d_call: -; cdr3_nt: TGTGCCTGGGGTCGTAATGAAAAACTGTTTTTT; cdr3_aa: CAWGRNEKLFF
clone_size: -; v_call: TRBV27; j_call: TRBJ1-5; d_call: -; cdr3_nt: TGTGCCAGCAGTCGGATACAGGGCGATCAGCCCCAGCATTTT; cdr3_aa: CASSRIQGDQPQHF
clone_size: -; v_call: TRBV29-1; j_call: TRBJ2-7; d_call: TRBD2; cdr3_nt: TGCAGCGCCGAAGGGGTTAGCGGGAGGTACGAGCAGTACTTC; cdr3_aa: CSAEGVSGRYEQYF
clone_size: -; v_call: TRBV30; j_call: TRBJ2-2; d_call: -; cdr3_nt: TGTGCCTGGAGTGTAGGGCTTGGAAGGGCTAGCGCGGGAACCGGGGAGCTGTTTTTT; cdr3_aa: CAWSVGLGRASAGTGELFF
clone_size: -; v_call: TRBV7-9; j_call: TRBJ2-7; d_call: TRBD2; cdr3_nt: TGTGCCAGCAGCTTAGGCCCGGCTAGCGGGACCACCTACGAGCAGTACTTC; cdr3_aa: CASSLGPASGTTYEQYF
clone_size: -; v_call: TRBV14; j_call: TRBJ2-3; d_call: -; cdr3_nt: TGTGCCAGCAGCCGCCTGAGAGGGGGAACGGCGACAGATACGCAGTATTTT; cdr3_aa: CASSRLRGGTATDTQYF
clone_size: -; v_call: TRBV29-1; j_call: TRBJ2-5; d_call: -; cdr3_nt: TGCAGCGGTGCCCAGGCGGGTGAAGCAGAGACCCAGTACTTC; cdr3_aa: CSGAQAGEAETQYF
clone_size: -; v_call: TRBV7-3; j_call: TRBJ2-7; d_call: -; cdr3_nt: TGTGCCAGCAGCCCAAGGTTCGGGGACGGTCAGTACTTC; cdr3_aa: CASSPRFGDGQYF
clone_size: -; v_call: TRBV6-5; j_call: TRBJ1-4; d_call: -; cdr3_nt: TGTGCCAGCAGTCCCCACGGGGGCGGTAATGAAAAACTGTTTTTT; cdr3_aa: CASSPHGGGNEKLFF
clone_size: -; v_call: TRBV5-4; j_call: TRBJ2-3; d_call: TRBD2; cdr3_nt: TGTGCCAGCAGCCCTATGACGACTAGCGGAGATACGCAGTATTTT; cdr3_aa: CASSPMTTSGDTQYF
clone_size: -; v_call: TRBV6-5; j_call: TRBJ2-1; d_call: -; cdr3_nt: TGTGCCAACCGACCGTCGGGCGGAACCTACAATGAGCAGTTCTTC; cdr3_aa: CANRPSGGTYNEQFF
clone_size: -; v_call: TRBV9; j_call: TRBJ2-3; d_call: -; cdr3_nt: TGTGCCAGCAGCGTAAGTTTGTCAGGGCCCGGTGCAGATACGCAGTATTTT; cdr3_aa: CASSVSLSGPGADTQYF
clone_size: -; v_call: TRBV5-1; j_call: TRBJ2-2; d_call: TRBD1; cdr3_nt: TGCGCCAGCAGCCCTTCACAGGGGGAGAACACCGGGGAGCTGTTTTTT; cdr3_aa: CASSPSQGENTGELFF
clone_size: -; v_call: TRBV18; j_call: TRBJ1-2; d_call: -; cdr3_nt: TGTGCCAGCTCACCATGGGGGGATCAACCCTATGGCTACACCTTC; cdr3_aa: CASSPWGDQPYGYTF